The 29 T cell receptor beta chains below all came from one sample that was sequenced in a study of cytomegalovirus exposure and HLA in healthy donors. 13 Jbeta primers and 60 Vbeta primers were used for the PCR. Sequenced by immunoSEQ multiplex PCR; TCRdb stores in-frame clones only, minus some. The sample yields around 130,000 clones, more than 60% seen once. The source material was PBMCs. Receptors originate from a woman aged 40 to 50 in good health and CMV-seropositive.

The chain is built from TRBV7-9 and TRBJ2-5; a weak D match, TRBD2 (6 bases). The CDR3 length is 15 residues. Trimming took 5 bases from V and 1 from J, leaving 14 bases between them. Looked up from germline, CDR1 is SEHNR and CDR2 is FQNEAQ (reference sequence). The chain's CDR3 is CASSRPSALQETQYF. The CDR3 DNA reads as TGTGCCAGCAGCCGACCTAGCGCCCTCCAAGAGACCCAGTACTTC.

This chain joins TRBV7-8 and TRBJ2-3, with TRBD2 matching 8 bases. V shed 3 bases, J shed 2 bases, and the junction held 7 bases outside the gene matches. Germline CDR1 SGHVS, CDR2 FQNEAQ. This CDR3 contains 16 residues. CDR3 sequence: CASSFNVAGSTDTQYF. In DNA form, the CDR3 reads TGTGCCAGCAGCTTCAACGTAGCGGGGTCCACAGATACGCAGTATTTT.

The rearrangement links TRBV28 to TRBJ1-1; 7 bases line up with TRBD1. The CDR3 totals 16 residues. V lost 2 bases, J lost 0 bases, and 6 bases stayed unmatched. Germline CDR1 is MDHEN and CDR2 is SYDVKM. Here the CDR3 DNA reads TGTGCCAGCAGTTTAGTCCCAGGGGGGATGAACACTGAAGCTTTCTTT. It codes for CASSLVPGGMNTEAFF. Variable domain in full (rest from reference TRBV28 and TRBJ1-1): DVKVTQSSRYLVKRTGEKVFLECVQDMDHENMFWYRQDPGLGLRLIYFSYDVKMKEKGDIPEGYSVSREKKERFSLILESASTNQTSMYLCASSLVPGGMNTEAFFGQGTRLTVV.

The rearrangement uses TRBV11-3 and TRBJ2-1; D might be TRBD2 (5 bases). This CDR3 comprises 14 residues. Trimming removed 0 bases from V and 7 bases from J, with 10 bases in between. The germline gives CDR1 SGHNT, CDR2 YENEEA. CDR3 in DNA: TGTGCCAGCAGCTTAGATGCTAGCATAAATGAGCAGTTCTTC. This codes for CASSLDASINEQFF. The variable domain in full, with the rest retrieved from reference TRBV11-3 and TRBJ2-1, is EAGVVQSPRYKIIEKKQPVAFWCNPISGHNTLYWYLQNLGQGPELLIRYENEEAVDDSQLPKDRFSAERLKGVDSTLKIQPAELGDSAVYLCASSLDASINEQFFGPGTRLTVL.

The V gene is TRBV4-1, the J gene TRBJ1-5, with 10 bases fitting TRBD1. Germline V CDR1 and CDR2: MGHRA, YSYEKL. The trim removed 0 bases at V and 0 bases at J, leaving 11 bases unmatched. CDR3 length: 20 residues. The CDR3 is CASSQDSRGQGLYSNQPQHF. The CDR3 DNA follows: TGCGCCAGCAGCCAAGACAGTCGGGGACAGGGGCTTTATAGCAATCAGCCCCAGCATTTT.

The chain employs TRBV28 and TRBJ2-2; TRBD2 agrees at 8 bases. This CDR3 contains 13 residues. The J segment lost 5 bases and the V segment lost 4 bases, leaving 0 bases of the junction unmatched. Germline V gives CDR1 MDHEN, CDR2 SYDVKM. The CDR3 coding sequence is TGTGCCAGCAGTTCGGGGGGGACCGGGGAGCTGTTTTTT. Translated: CASSSGGTGELFF.

The V and J genes are TRBV19 and TRBJ2-7; a possible D gene is TRBD1 (5 bases). CDR3 length: 15 amino acids. V lost 5 bases to trimming and J lost 6 bases, with 20 bases between them. Germline V gives CDR1 LNHDA, CDR2 SQIVND (reference sequence). CDR3 amino acids: CASSPRAGFMGEQYF. The CDR3 DNA is TGTGCCAGTAGTCCTCGGGCAGGGTTCATGGGCGAGCAGTACTTC.

The chain is built from TRBV5-1 and TRBJ1-2; TRBD1 matches 9 bases. V lost 7 bases and J lost 3; bases outside the gene matches: 7. The CDR3 sequence is 14 residues long. CDR1 SGHRS and CDR2 YFSETQ come from the germline V gene. Here the CDR3 reads CASPGQGRDYGYTF. CDR3 in DNA: TGCGCCAGCCCTGGACAGGGGAGGGACTATGGCTACACCTTC. The full variable domain, rest sourced from reference TRBV5-1 and TRBJ1-2, is KAGVTQTPRYLIKTRGQQVTLSCSPISGHRSVSWYQQTPGQGLQFLFEYFSETQRNKGNFPGRFSGRQFSNSRSEMNVSTLELGDSALYLCASPGQGRDYGYTFGSGTRLTVV.

The chain is built from TRBV7-7 and TRBJ2-2, with 8 bases lining up with TRBD2. Germline V gene lookup returns CDR1 SSHAT and CDR2 FNYEAQ (reference sequence). The CDR3 contains 13 residues. The CDR3 loop reads CAAGLANTGELFF. The DNA of the CDR3 is TGTGCTGCGGGACTAGCGAACACCGGGGAGCTGTTTTTT.

This clone was observed a few times. This chain links TRBV4-2 with TRBJ2-3, with D tentatively TRBD1 (8 bases). Deletions cut 4 bases from V and 3 bases from J, with 17 bases between. Germline V CDR1 and CDR2: LGHNA, YNFKEQ. This CDR3 comprises 16 residues. The CDR3 DNA reads TGTGCCAGCAGCCCAGAACAGGGGGGAGGGACAGATACGCAGTATTTT. It yields the protein CASSPEQGGGTDTQYF.

The chain links TRBV18 to TRBJ2-3; D may be TRBD2 (5 bases). This CDR3 region has 14 residues. With 2 bases removed from V and 3 bases from J, the gap between germline ends came to 9 bases. The germline V gene encodes CDR1 KGHSH and CDR2 LQKENI. The CDR3 DNA reads TGTGCCAGCTCACCATCCACTAGGACAGATACGCAGTATTTT. Its translation is CASSPSTRTDTQYF.

The chain has TRBV25-1 and TRBJ1-6, with 7 bases aligning to TRBD1. Trimming removed 3 bases from V and 6 bases from J; junction bases left unmatched: 5. CDR1 is MGHDK, CDR2 SYGVNS, per germline. The CDR3 spans 15 residues. In DNA, the CDR3 is TGTGCCAGCAGTGACCCCCGGGACAGTAATTCACCCCTCCACTTT. It is translated as CASSDPRDSNSPLHF.

This sequence joins TRBV7-9 and TRBJ1-2; D perhaps matches TRBD1 (5 bases). The germline gives CDR1 SEHNR, CDR2 FQNEAQ (reference sequence). The length of the CDR3 is 14 residues. Trimming took 3 bases from V and 9 from J, leaving 17 bases between them. The CDR3 nucleotides read TGTGCCAGCAGCTTTTTACCCACGGGGGATAGCTACACCTTC. It translates to CASSFLPTGDSYTF.

The V gene is TRBV7-9, the J gene TRBJ1-2; D remains ambiguous. The V gene lost 1 base and the J gene lost 4 bases, with 13 bases spanning the gap. CDR1 and CDR2 (germline): SEHNR, FQNEAQ (reference sequence). The CDR3 consists of 15 residues. CDR3: CASSLVGGVAYGYTF. CDR3 nucleotides: TGTGCCAGCAGCTTAGTCGGCGGGGTAGCCTATGGCTACACCTTC.

V gene TRBV7-2 combines with J gene TRBJ1-2, with D possibly TRBD1 on 6 matching bases. CDR1 and CDR2 (germline): SGHTA, FQGNSA. V was trimmed by 1 base and J by 5 bases, leaving 14 bases between them. The CDR3 consists of 15 residues. This chain's CDR3 is CASSLGPQGLYGYTF. The CDR3 DNA reads TGTGCCAGCAGCTTAGGCCCGCAGGGGCTGTATGGCTACACCTTC.

V and J are TRBV14 and TRBJ2-7; tentative D call: TRBD2 (6 bases). The CDR3 has 14 amino acids. CDR1 and CDR2 from the germline V gene are SGHDN and FVKESK. The germline V and J ends were trimmed by 4 bases and 4 bases, with 14 bases remaining between them. The CDR3 DNA reads TGTGCCAGCAGCCGTGGAGGGCTGGGGTACGAGCAGTACTTC. Its translation: CASSRGGLGYEQYF.

The rearrangement uses TRBV19 and TRBJ1-2, with TRBD1 matching 7 bases. CDR1 and CDR2 from the germline V gene are LNHDA and SQIVND (reference sequence). Germline trimming cut 4 bases from V and 6 bases from J; bases unmatched to any gene: 11. The CDR3 extends over 15 amino acids. In nucleotides, the CDR3 is TGTGCCAGTAGTACAAGGGACAGTACTTCCCATGGCTACACCTTC. This sequence encodes CASSTRDSTSHGYTF.

The J gene is TRBJ2-3, the V gene TRBV5-4; 8 bases are a match to TRBD2. CDR1 is SGHNT, CDR2 YYREEE, per germline (reference sequence). The CDR3 sequence is 16 residues long. The ends lost 1 base at V and 0 bases at J; junction bases unmatched: 4. The CDR3 DNA follows: TGTGCCAGCAGCTTGTGGCGGGGGGCCAGCACAGATACGCAGTATTTT. Translated, it gives CASSLWRGASTDTQYF.

This clone has just a few counts. The V call is TRBV30, the J call TRBJ2-7, with D possibly matching TRBD2 (6 bases). Germline V gene data show CDR1 as GTSNPN and CDR2 as SVGIG (reference sequence). There are 11 residues in the CDR3. Trimming left V 4 bases short and J 4 bases short, with 8 bases between. This chain's CDR3 is CAWNGGYEQYF. The CDR3 nucleotides read TGTGCCTGGAACGGAGGGTACGAGCAGTACTTC.

The V and J genes are TRBV5-1 and TRBJ1-6; D perhaps matches TRBD1 (5 bases). The CDR3 runs to 15 residues. V was pared by 0 bases and J by 3 bases, with 7 bases between. Germline CDR1 reads SGHRS; CDR2 reads YFSETQ. CDR3 sequence: CASSLGQSYNSPLHF. CDR3 nucleotides: TGCGCCAGCAGCTTGGGACAGAGCTATAATTCACCCCTCCACTTT.

This sequence joins TRBV6-5 and TRBJ1-5; possible D gene TRBD1, 6 bases. Germline CDR1 MNHEY, CDR2 SVGAGI. The CDR3 consists of 13 residues. Trimming took off 6 bases at V and 7 bases at J, with 13 bases between the two ends. CDR3 bases: TGTGCCAGCAGCACAGGGAGCTGGCAGCCCCAGCATTTT. It is translated as CASSTGSWQPQHF.

This sequence joins TRBV6-5 and TRBJ2-7; 8 bases fit TRBD2. J lost 6 bases, V lost 4 bases, and 8 bases had no gene match. Germline loops: CDR1 MNHEY, CDR2 SVGAGI. The CDR3 has 14 amino acids. The chain's CDR3 is CASSLAGPRGEQYF. In DNA, the CDR3 is TGTGCCAGCAGTTTAGCGGGACCACGGGGCGAGCAGTACTTC.

The V call is TRBV5-6, the J call TRBJ2-3, with D perhaps TRBD1 (6 bases). Trimming shortened V by 1 base and J by 2 bases, and 8 bases separated the two germline ends. The CDR3 has 14 amino acids. Per the germline V gene, CDR1 is SGHDT and CDR2 is YYEEEE. This chain's CDR3 is CASSLRGITDTQYF. CDR3 DNA sequence: TGTGCCAGCAGCTTGAGGGGGATCACAGATACGCAGTATTTT.

V is TRBV27 and J is TRBJ2-5; D is undetermined. Trimming took 0 bases from V and 11 from J, leaving 19 bases between them. Germline V lookup: CDR1 MNHEY, CDR2 SMNVEV (reference sequence). The CDR3 sequence is 15 residues long. This CDR3 reads CASSLSGITTPVQYF. CDR3 DNA: TGTGCCAGCAGTTTATCGGGCATAACGACCCCTGTTCAGTACTTC.

The genes are TRBV4-2 and TRBJ2-7; tentatively, D is TRBD2 (6 bases). V lost 4 bases, J lost 0 bases, and 16 bases lay in between. CDR1 and CDR2 (germline): LGHNA, YNFKEQ. CDR3 length: 16 amino acids. CDR3: CASSRSRESSSYEQYF. In DNA, the CDR3 is TGTGCCAGCAGCCGAAGTCGGGAGAGCAGCTCCTACGAGCAGTACTTC.

V usage is TRBV10-3 and J usage is TRBJ2-3, with D tentatively TRBD2 (6 bases). The germline V gene encodes CDR1 ENHRY and CDR2 SYGVKD. This CDR3 has 16 amino acids. V lost 3 bases and J 7 bases, leaving 20 bases between the germline ends. Written as DNA, the CDR3 is TGTGCCATCAGTGAACCCGGGACTGGGTCCACGTATACGCAGTATTTT. Its translation: CAISEPGTGSTYTQYF.

The chain carries TRBV7-8 and TRBJ1-6; D might be TRBD1 (5 bases). Trimming stripped 6 bases from V and 0 bases from J, with 9 bases between. The V gene's germline CDR1 is SGHVS and CDR2 FQNEAQ. The CDR3 loop spans 15 amino acids. The CDR3 protein is CASRGGSSYNSPLHF. The CDR3 bases are TGTGCCAGCAGGGGGGGTAGCTCCTATAATTCACCCCTCCACTTT.

The chain has TRBV29-1 and TRBJ1-1, with D tentatively TRBD1 (5 bases). The germline CDR1 and CDR2 sequences are SQVTM and ANQGSEA. The CDR3 length is 14 residues. V lost 6 bases and J 0 bases, leaving 14 bases between the germline ends. The CDR3 DNA reads TGCAGCGTAGCTACGACAGTCCTGAACACTGAAGCTTTCTTT. Translating it yields CSVATTVLNTEAFF. Full variable domain (missing parts from reference TRBV29-1 and TRBJ1-1): SAVISQKPSRDICQRGTSLTIQCQVDSQVTMMFWYRQQPGQSLTLIATANQGSEATYESGFVIDKFPISRPNLTFSTLTVSNMSPEDSSIYLCSVATTVLNTEAFFGQGTRLTVV.

The V gene is TRBV11-1, the J gene TRBJ2-7; D possibly corresponds to TRBD1 (6 bases). Germline V gene sequence: CDR1 SGHAT, CDR2 FQDESV (reference sequence). Trimming shortened V by 0 bases and J by 2 bases, and 14 bases separated the two germline ends. This CDR3 region has 16 residues. The CDR3 DNA follows: TGTGCCAGCAGCTTAGCCCGGTTTGCAGGGGCCTACGAGCAGTACTTC. Translated: CASSLARFAGAYEQYF.